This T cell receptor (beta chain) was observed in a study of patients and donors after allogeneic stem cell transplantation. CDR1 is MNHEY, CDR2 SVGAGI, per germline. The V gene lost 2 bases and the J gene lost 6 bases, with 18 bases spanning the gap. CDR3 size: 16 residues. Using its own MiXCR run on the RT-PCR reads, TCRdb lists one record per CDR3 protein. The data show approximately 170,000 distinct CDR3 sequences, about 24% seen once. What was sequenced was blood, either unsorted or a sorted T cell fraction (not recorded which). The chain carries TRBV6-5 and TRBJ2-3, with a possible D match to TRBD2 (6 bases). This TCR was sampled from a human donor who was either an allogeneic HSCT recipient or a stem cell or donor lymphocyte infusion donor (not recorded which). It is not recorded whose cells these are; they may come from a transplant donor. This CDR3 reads CASSYTGEILVDTQYF. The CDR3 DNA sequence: TGTGCCAGCAGTTACACGGGGGAAATACTCGTGGATACGCAGTATTTT.